The rows below give T cell receptor beta chains drawn from one sample of a study of CD8 T cells in Susac syndrome. TCRdb passed the immunoSEQ multiplex PCR reads through MiXCR, listing each CDR3 protein once. Of roughly 200,000 distinct CDR3 sequences detected, 85% to 95% appear once; the ten largest clones hold roughly 0.1%. Sequenced sample: CD4+ T cells from PBMCs. These receptors originate from a human donor in good health. The CDR3 runs from the conserved cysteine through the conserved F or W. A D gene is named only where the DNA matches it firmly. Only part of the rows carry a size: once, few, many, or a class if the clone is expanded.

v_call	clone_size	j_call	d_call	cdr3_aa	cdr3_nt
TRBV12-3/TRBV12-4	.	TRBJ1-2	.	CASSSMTGAYGYTF	TGTGCCAGCAGTTCGATGACTGGAGCTTATGGCTACACCTTC
TRBV12-3/TRBV12-4	once	TRBJ2-3	TRBD1	CASTFLGQGGTDTQYF	TGTGCCAGCACTTTCCTAGGACAGGGGGGCACAGATACGCAGTATTTT
TRBV7-9	.	TRBJ2-3	.	CASSLRGGGTTDTQYF	TGTGCCAGCAGCTTAAGGGGTGGCGGTACCACAGATACGCAGTATTTT
TRBV12-3/TRBV12-4	.	TRBJ1-1	.	CASSSGVKTEAFF	TGTGCCAGCAGTTCCGGGGTGAAGACTGAAGCTTTCTTT
TRBV29-1	.	TRBJ1-2	.	CSVEVTGRYYGYTF	TGCAGCGTTGAAGTGACGGGACGATACTATGGCTACACCTTC
TRBV20-1	once	TRBJ1-2	.	CSAPGLANYGYTF	TGCAGTGCCCCAGGGCTGGCCAATTATGGCTACACCTTC
TRBV7-2	.	TRBJ1-2	.	CASSLRLSYGYTF	TGTGCCAGCAGCTTAAGACTGAGCTATGGCTACACCTTC
TRBV29-1	.	TRBJ2-7	.	CSVMAGSSYEQYF	TGCAGCGTAATGGCAGGGAGCTCCTACGAGCAGTACTTC
TRBV20-1	.	TRBJ1-2	TRBD1	CSATTGPFVYTF	TGCAGTGCTACGACAGGGCCATTTGTCTACACCTTC
TRBV24-1	.	TRBJ2-1	TRBD2	CATSDPTRGGHNEQFF	TGTGCCACCAGTGACCCCACGCGGGGGGGCCACAATGAGCAGTTCTTC
TRBV29-1	.	TRBJ2-3	TRBD1	CSARGTGLDTQYF	TGCAGCGCCCGTGGGACAGGGCTAGATACGCAGTATTTT
TRBV12-3/TRBV12-4	.	TRBJ1-2	.	CASSLNGGGYGYTF	TGTGCCAGCAGTTTGAACGGGGGAGGGTATGGCTACACCTTC
TRBV20-1	.	TRBJ1-1	.	CSARLKSRARVNTEAFF	TGCAGTGCTAGGCTAAAAAGTAGAGCACGTGTGAACACTGAAGCTTTCTTT
TRBV20-1	.	TRBJ2-7	TRBD2	CSAVNRRTSSSYEQYF	TGCAGTGCTGTCAACCGAAGGACTAGCAGTTCCTACGAGCAGTACTTC
TRBV29-1	.	TRBJ2-7	TRBD1	CSHEGASNEQYF	TGCAGCCATGAGGGGGCGTCGAACGAGCAGTACTTC
TRBV7-2	.	TRBJ2-7	.	CASRFRVLDEQYF	TGTGCCAGCAGATTCAGGGTCCTGGACGAGCAGTACTTC
TRBV7-2	.	TRBJ2-7	TRBD1	CASSSGTGAYEQYF	TGTGCCAGCAGCTCCGGGACAGGGGCCTACGAGCAGTACTTC
TRBV7-8	.	TRBJ2-1	.	CASSLGDFLPRWDEQFF	TGTGCCAGCAGCTTAGGGGACTTCCTCCCAAGGTGGGATGAGCAGTTCTTC
TRBV20-1	few	TRBJ1-1	.	CSAGGTEAFF	TGCAGTGCAGGGGGCACTGAAGCTTTCTTT
TRBV5-1	.	TRBJ2-6	.	CASSFQGPSGANVLTF	TGCGCCAGCAGCTTCCAGGGACCCTCTGGGGCCAACGTCCTGACTTTC
TRBV7-9	once	TRBJ1-2	.	CASSSFPANYGYTF	TGTGCCAGCAGCTCCTTCCCAGCTAACTATGGCTACACCTTC
TRBV11-1	.	TRBJ1-1	.	CASSSPTSGNTEAFF	TGTGCCAGCAGCTCCCCTACCAGCGGGAACACTGAAGCTTTCTTT
TRBV27	.	TRBJ2-3	TRBD1	CASRTPGTGVYTDTQYF	TGTGCCAGCAGAACTCCCGGGACAGGGGTATACACAGATACGCAGTATTTT
TRBV15	.	TRBJ2-3	.	CATSREGRRTDTQYF	TGTGCCACCAGCAGAGAAGGCAGGCGCACAGATACGCAGTATTTT
TRBV29-1	.	TRBJ2-3	.	CSVEVGGRDTQYF	TGCAGCGTTGAGGTCGGGGGTAGAGATACGCAGTATTTT
TRBV20-1	.	TRBJ2-6	.	CSASPDPGANVLTF	TGCAGTGCTAGTCCGGATCCTGGGGCCAACGTCCTGACTTTC
TRBV30	.	TRBJ2-1	.	CAYRLSSYNEQFF	TGTGCCTACCGGCTGAGCTCCTACAATGAGCAGTTCTTC
TRBV7-8	.	TRBJ2-3	.	CASSPTRGGSLYF	TGTGCCAGCAGCCCTACAAGGGGCGGTTCGTTGTATTTT
TRBV29-1	.	TRBJ2-5	.	CSAGAGGQETQYF	TGCAGCGCTGGGGCGGGTGGGCAAGAGACCCAGTACTTC
TRBV28	.	TRBJ2-1	TRBD2	CASSISGREQFF	TGTGCCAGCAGTATAAGCGGGAGGGAACAGTTCTTC
TRBV2	once	TRBJ2-1	TRBD1	CASSPRGTGVNEQFF	TGTGCCAGCAGCCCTCGAGGGACAGGGGTCAATGAGCAGTTCTTC
TRBV30	.	TRBJ2-3	TRBD2	CAWRRVRERDTQYF	TGTGCCTGGAGAAGAGTGCGGGAGAGGGATACGCAGTATTTT
TRBV27	.	TRBJ1-5	.	CASSRTLDGSQPQHF	TGTGCCAGCAGTAGAACACTGGACGGCAGTCAGCCCCAGCATTTT
TRBV6-2/TRBV6-3	.	TRBJ2-1	.	CASTPLAYNEQFF	TGTGCCAGCACCCCGTTAGCATACAATGAGCAGTTCTTC
TRBV20-1	.	TRBJ1-1	.	CSALDGADLNTEAFF	TGCAGTGCTTTAGATGGCGCAGATTTGAACACTGAAGCTTTCTTT
TRBV20-1	.	TRBJ1-1	.	CSAKQAVEAFF	TGCAGTGCTAAGCAGGCCGTTGAAGCTTTCTTT
TRBV30	.	TRBJ1-2	.	CAWSVPGNGYTF	TGTGCCTGGAGTGTACCAGGGAATGGCTACACCTTC
TRBV29-1	.	TRBJ2-1	TRBD2	CSVIVGLAFYNEQFF	TGCAGCGTAATAGTGGGACTAGCGTTCTACAATGAGCAGTTCTTC
TRBV29-1	.	TRBJ2-1	.	CSVELPIEQFF	TGCAGCGTTGAATTACCCATTGAGCAGTTCTTC
TRBV3-1	.	TRBJ1-1	.	CASRHDQLDGEGTEAFF	TGTGCCAGCAGGCACGATCAACTAGACGGGGAGGGCACTGAAGCTTTCTTT
TRBV6-5	.	TRBJ2-7	.	CASSYSTGYEQYF	TGTGCCAGCAGTTACTCGACCGGCTACGAGCAGTACTTC
TRBV6-2/TRBV6-3	.	TRBJ2-7	.	CASSWEVLNEQYF	TGTGCCAGCAGTTGGGAGGTGTTAAACGAGCAGTACTTC
TRBV2	.	TRBJ2-3	.	CASARRAGGTDTQYF	TGTGCCAGCGCCCGTAGGGCCGGTGGCACAGATACGCAGTATTTT
TRBV12-3/TRBV12-4	.	TRBJ2-2	TRBD1	CASSYGQGTGELFF	TGTGCCAGCAGTTATGGACAGGGGACCGGGGAGCTGTTTTTT
TRBV5-1	.	TRBJ2-3	.	CASSPGVGTDTQYF	TGCGCCAGCAGCCCCGGCGTGGGCACAGATACGCAGTATTTT
TRBV10-2	.	TRBJ2-5	.	CASSESTWETQYF	TGCGCCAGCAGTGAGTCGACTTGGGAGACCCAGTACTTC
TRBV20-1	.	TRBJ2-1	.	CSARWVGRLYNEQFF	TGCAGTGCTAGGTGGGTTGGGCGGCTTTACAATGAGCAGTTCTTC
TRBV19	.	TRBJ2-7	.	CASSTSSYEQYF	TGTGCCAGTAGTACGTCCAGCTACGAGCAGTACTTC
TRBV7-9	.	TRBJ2-1	.	CASSLFDEQFF	TGTGCCAGCAGCTTATTCGATGAGCAGTTCTTC
TRBV14	.	TRBJ1-1	.	CASSQVTGYTEAFF	TGTGCCAGCAGCCAAGTTACCGGGTACACTGAAGCTTTCTTT